This entry is about one T cell receptor (beta chain). This CDR3 region has 17 residues. The germline CDR1 and CDR2 sequences are SGHVS and FQNEAQ. Germline trimming cut 4 bases from V and 3 bases from J; bases unmatched to any gene: 6. The data stem from a study of shared T cell receptors in the human thymus. Assay: immunoSEQ multiplex PCR; the TCRdb copy retains only in-frame clones and omits some. This sample has hundreds of thousands of clones, with around 87% found just once. The same sample was also studied in work on human thymus T cells. That source reports: Thymus pieces cut out during corrective heart surgery were the tissue that was used. Across thymic and blood repertoires, the usage of V and J genes appeared to be biased. Reports from related research described highly overlapping thymic repertoires among unrelated individuals.

The chain uses TRBV7-8 and TRBJ2-1, with 13 bases aligning to TRBD2. The clonotype comes from a boy less than two years old with a congenital heart defect. The specimen was thymocytes. The CDR3 protein is CASSSLRLAGGYNEQFF. DNA of the CDR3: TGTGCCAGCAGCTCCTTAAGACTAGCGGGAGGCTACAATGAGCAGTTCTTC.